Below are 17 T cell receptor beta chains sequenced from a single sample in a study of T cell responses to AZD1222 COVID-19 vaccine. Clones were sequenced by immunoSEQ multiplex PCR, and TCRdb holds only the in-frame ones, with some missing. The data contain 75,000 to 90,000 clones, about 82% of them singletons. The sample consisted of peripheral blood, taken on day 0 of AZD1222 vaccination. The receptors come from an adult in good health.

The chain uses TRBV19 and TRBJ1-2, with D maybe TRBD1 (5 bases). CDR1 LNHDA and CDR2 SQIVND come from the germline V gene (reference sequence). The CDR3 loop spans 16 amino acids. V was clipped by 5 bases and J by 5 bases, with 21 bases between them. The CDR3: CASSPSPGTTWYGYTF. As DNA, the CDR3 is TGTGCCAGTAGTCCGTCCCCCGGGACGACGTGGTATGGCTACACCTTC.

This clone occurred a few times. The V gene is TRBV27, the J gene TRBJ2-7; a possible D gene is TRBD2 (5 bases). Trimming shortened V by 6 bases and J by 0 bases, and 12 bases separated the two germline ends. This CDR3 is 14 amino acids long. Germline V CDR1 and CDR2: MNHEY, SMNVEV (reference sequence). The CDR3: CASSPTGSSYEQYF. The CDR3 nucleotides are TGTGCCAGCAGCCCTACGGGGTCCTCCTACGAGCAGTACTTC.

The chain couples TRBV5-8 to TRBJ1-2, with D possibly TRBD1 on 5 matching bases. CDR1 and CDR2 from the germline V gene are SGHTS and YDEGEE. Trimming shortened V by 3 bases and J by 8 bases, and 11 bases separated the two germline ends. The CDR3 length is 12 residues. The DNA of the CDR3 is TGTGCCAGCAGCTCCTGGGACGGCGGCTACACCTTC. It yields the protein CASSSWDGGYTF.

This rearrangement joins TRBV7-6 to TRBJ1-5; TRBD1 is a possible D gene (6 bases). Trimming shortened V by 5 bases and J by 2 bases, and 22 bases separated the two germline ends. This CDR3 is built from 18 residues. Germline values: CDR1 SGHVS, CDR2 FNYEAQ. The CDR3 sequence is CASSPRAQGNVGNQPQHF. Written as DNA, the CDR3 is TGTGCCAGCAGCCCAAGGGCCCAGGGGAATGTAGGCAATCAGCCCCAGCATTTT.

The rearrangement uses TRBV5-4 and TRBJ2-3; D gene unclear. Per the germline V gene, CDR1 is SGHNT and CDR2 is YYREEE (reference sequence). There are 13 residues in the CDR3. V was clipped by 1 base and J by 5 bases, with 8 bases between them. CDR3 amino acids: CASSLSPGDTQYF. The CDR3 bases are TGTGCCAGCAGCTTGTCCCCTGGAGATACGCAGTATTTT.

CDR3 loop: CASSLRGQGPRGDGYTF. Here the CDR3 DNA reads TGCGCCAGCAGCTTAAGGGGACAGGGCCCCCGTGGGGATGGCTACACCTTC. This chain connects TRBV5-1 to TRBJ1-2, with TRBD1 matching over 9 bases. CDR3 length equals 17 residues. V trimming: 2 bases; J trimming: 6 bases; junction bases outside the gene matches: 14. Germline V CDR1 and CDR2: SGHRS, YFSETQ.

The chain is built from TRBV5-1 and TRBJ1-6; D is unclear. Trimming removed 7 bases at V and 7 bases at J, with 18 bases between. The CDR3 covers 15 residues. CDR1 is SGHRS, CDR2 YFSETQ, per germline. CDR3 region: CASRRSTGENSPLHF. DNA of the CDR3: TGCGCCAGCCGACGATCGACGGGTGAGAATTCACCCCTCCACTTT.

V usage is TRBV11-3 and J usage is TRBJ2-2, with D unclear. The germline V and J ends were trimmed by 6 bases and 3 bases, with 8 bases remaining between them. CDR1 is SGHNT and CDR2 is YENEEA in the germline V gene. The CDR3 is 13 residues long. CDR3 sequence reads: CASSPTYTGELFF. The CDR3 DNA follows: TGTGCCAGCAGTCCCACTTACACCGGGGAGCTGTTTTTT.

The genes are TRBV9 and TRBJ1-5; tentatively, D is TRBD1 (5 bases). Germline-derived CDR1 and CDR2 are SGDLS and YYNGEE. The CDR3 is 14 amino acids. Trimming left V 0 bases short and J 9 bases short, with 13 bases between. CDR3 residues: CASSVGGGLGPQHF. The CDR3 DNA reads as TGTGCCAGCAGCGTAGGGGGGGGATTAGGGCCCCAGCATTTT.

The V and J genes are TRBV23-1 and TRBJ2-7; D not certain. TRBV23-1 is known as an ORF, though its function is uncertain. This CDR3 is 15 amino acids long. The germline V and J ends were trimmed by 0 bases and 2 bases, with 11 bases remaining between them. The CDR3 here is CASSQSNSSPYEQYF. The CDR3 DNA reads as TGCGCCAGCAGTCAATCGAACAGCTCCCCCTACGAGCAGTACTTC.

To note about this clone: The same CDR3 arises from other DNA sequences in this sample as well. V is TRBV28 and J is TRBJ2-7; TRBD2 matches at 10 bases. The CDR3 is 14 residues long. Germline assignment: CDR1 MDHEN and CDR2 SYDVKM. The V and J ends lost 5 bases and 2 bases, in that order; junction bases with no gene match: 3. The CDR3 sequence: CASSGLAETYEQYF. The CDR3 DNA sequence: TGTGCCAGCAGTGGACTAGCGGAGACCTACGAGCAGTACTTC.

The rearrangement links TRBV10-1 to TRBJ2-3; D unclear. Germline CDR1 is WNHNN and CDR2 is SYGVQD (reference sequence). The CDR3 covers 14 residues. V dropped 0 bases and J dropped 2 bases, with 6 bases sitting between them. The chain's CDR3 is CASSESLVTDTQYF. DNA for the CDR3: TGCGCCAGCAGTGAGTCGCTAGTCACAGATACGCAGTATTTT.

The rearrangement joins TRBV4-3 to TRBJ2-1; possibly TRBD2 for D (6 bases). The CDR3 has 17 amino acids. V lost 0 bases to trimming and J lost 7 bases, with 19 bases between them. Germline loops: CDR1 LGHNA, CDR2 YSLEER. The CDR3 is CASSQDWGTGTWNEQFF. The CDR3 nucleotides are TGCGCCAGCAGCCAAGATTGGGGGACGGGGACTTGGAATGAGCAGTTCTTC.

The J gene is TRBJ1-2, the V gene TRBV24-1; TRBD1 aligns across 12 bases. The CDR3 covers 14 residues. Trimming removed 10 bases from V and 8 bases from J; junction bases left unmatched: 10. CDR1 and CDR2 from the germline V gene are KGHDR and SFDVKD. As DNA, the CDR3 is TGTGCCACATGGGGGACAGGGGGCGCGGGGGGCTACACCTTC. Amino acids: CATWGTGGAGGYTF.

The V and J genes are TRBV28 and TRBJ2-7; 8 nucleotides line up with TRBD2. The CDR3 sequence is 14 residues long. The ends lost 6 bases at V and 2 bases at J; junction bases unmatched: 6. The germline V gene encodes CDR1 MDHEN and CDR2 SYDVKM. CDR3 in DNA: TGTGCCAGCAGGAAACCCGGGGGGGCCTACGAGCAGTACTTC. This translates into CASRKPGGAYEQYF.

The chain links TRBV9 to TRBJ2-1; no clear D. Trimming removed 0 bases at V and 3 bases at J, with 4 bases between. Germline values: CDR1 SGDLS, CDR2 YYNGEE. The CDR3 has 13 amino acids. CDR3 amino acids: CASSVGFYNEQFF. CDR3 bases: TGTGCCAGCAGCGTAGGGTTCTACAATGAGCAGTTCTTC.

This sequence joins TRBV27 and TRBJ2-5; D ambiguous. V lost 8 bases and J lost 7, with 14 bases in between. Germline V gene data show CDR1 as MNHEY and CDR2 as SMNVEV (reference sequence). CDR3 length equals 12 residues. CDR3 nucleotides: TGTGCCAGCGGACCCAACATCGGGACCCAGTACTTC. As protein: CASGPNIGTQYF.